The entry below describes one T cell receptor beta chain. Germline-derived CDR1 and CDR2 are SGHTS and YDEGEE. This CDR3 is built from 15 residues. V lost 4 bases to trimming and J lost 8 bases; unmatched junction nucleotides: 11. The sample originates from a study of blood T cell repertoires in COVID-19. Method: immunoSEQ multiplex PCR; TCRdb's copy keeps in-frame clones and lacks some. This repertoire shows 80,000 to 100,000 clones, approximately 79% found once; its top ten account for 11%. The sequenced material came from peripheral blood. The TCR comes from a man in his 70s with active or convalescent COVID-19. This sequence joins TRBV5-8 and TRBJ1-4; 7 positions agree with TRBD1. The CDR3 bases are TGTGCCAGCAGCGACCGACAGGGCTTCCGGGAAAAACTGTTTTTT. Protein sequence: CASSDRQGFREKLFF.